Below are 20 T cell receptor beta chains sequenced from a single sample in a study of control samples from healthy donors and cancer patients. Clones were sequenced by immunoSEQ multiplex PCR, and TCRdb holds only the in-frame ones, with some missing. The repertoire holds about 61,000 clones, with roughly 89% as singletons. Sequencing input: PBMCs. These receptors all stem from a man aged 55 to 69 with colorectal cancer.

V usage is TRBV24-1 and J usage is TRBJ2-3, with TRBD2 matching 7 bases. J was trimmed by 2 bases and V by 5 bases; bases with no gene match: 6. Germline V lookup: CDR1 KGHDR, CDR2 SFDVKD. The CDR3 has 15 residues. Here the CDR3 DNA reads TGTGCCACCAGTGTGGCTAGCGGATTCACAGATACGCAGTATTTT. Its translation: CATSVASGFTDTQYF.

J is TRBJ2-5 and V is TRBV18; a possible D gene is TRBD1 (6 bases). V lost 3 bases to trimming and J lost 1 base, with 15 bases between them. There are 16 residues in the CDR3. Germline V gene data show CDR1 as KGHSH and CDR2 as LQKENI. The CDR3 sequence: CASSPRLGDTQETQYF. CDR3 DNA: TGTGCCAGCTCACCCCGGTTGGGGGACACCCAAGAGACCCAGTACTTC.

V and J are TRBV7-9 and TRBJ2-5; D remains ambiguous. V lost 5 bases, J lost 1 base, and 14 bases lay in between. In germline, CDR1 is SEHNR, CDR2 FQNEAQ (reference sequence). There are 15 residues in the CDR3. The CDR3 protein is CASSLPPGRQETQYF. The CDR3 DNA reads TGTGCCAGCAGCCTACCACCCGGCCGCCAAGAGACCCAGTACTTC.

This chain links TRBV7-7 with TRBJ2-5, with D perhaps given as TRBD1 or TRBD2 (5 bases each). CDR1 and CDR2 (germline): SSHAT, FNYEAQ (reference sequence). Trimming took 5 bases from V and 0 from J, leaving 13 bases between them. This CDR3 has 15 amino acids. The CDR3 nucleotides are TGTGCCAGCAGCCCGGGACGGACGTACCAAGAGACCCAGTACTTC. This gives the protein CASSPGRTYQETQYF.

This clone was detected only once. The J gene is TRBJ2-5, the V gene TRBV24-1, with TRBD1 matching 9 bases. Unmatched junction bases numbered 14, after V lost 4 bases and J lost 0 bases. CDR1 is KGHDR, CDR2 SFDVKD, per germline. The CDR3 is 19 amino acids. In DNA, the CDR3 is TGTGCCACCAGTGACCCGGGACAGGGTGAAGGAAAGTACCAAGAGACCCAGTACTTC. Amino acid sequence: CATSDPGQGEGKYQETQYF.

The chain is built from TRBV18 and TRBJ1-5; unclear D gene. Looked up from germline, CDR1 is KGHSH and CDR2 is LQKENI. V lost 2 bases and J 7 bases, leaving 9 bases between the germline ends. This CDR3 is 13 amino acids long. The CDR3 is CASSPGNSQPQHF. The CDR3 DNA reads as TGTGCCAGCTCACCAGGGAACAGCCAGCCCCAGCATTTT.

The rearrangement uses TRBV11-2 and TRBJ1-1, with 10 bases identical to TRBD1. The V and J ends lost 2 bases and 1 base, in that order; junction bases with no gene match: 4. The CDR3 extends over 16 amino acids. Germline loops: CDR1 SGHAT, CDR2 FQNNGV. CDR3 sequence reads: CASSLRRTGGNTEAFF. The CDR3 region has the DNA TGTGCCAGCAGCTTAAGACGGACAGGGGGGAACACTGAAGCTTTCTTT. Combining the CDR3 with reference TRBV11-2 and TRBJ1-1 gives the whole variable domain EAGVAQSPRYKIIEKRQSVAFWCNPISGHATLYWYQQILGQGPKLLIQFQNNGVVDDSQLPKDRFSAERLKGVDSTLKIQPAKLEDSAVYLCASSLRRTGGNTEAFFGQGTRLTVV.

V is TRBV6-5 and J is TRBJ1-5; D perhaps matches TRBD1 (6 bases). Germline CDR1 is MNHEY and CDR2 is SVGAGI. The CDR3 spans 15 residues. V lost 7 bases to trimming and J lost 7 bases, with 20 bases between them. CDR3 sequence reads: CASTLGSGEGQPQHF. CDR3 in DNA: TGTGCCAGCACCCTTGGCTCAGGGGAAGGCCAGCCCCAGCATTTT.

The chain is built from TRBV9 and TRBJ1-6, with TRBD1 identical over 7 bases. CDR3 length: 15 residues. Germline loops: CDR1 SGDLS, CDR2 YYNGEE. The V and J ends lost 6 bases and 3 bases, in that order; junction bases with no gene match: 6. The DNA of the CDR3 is TGTGCCAGCACCCAGGGGGTAAGCTATAATTCACCCCTCCACTTT. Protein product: CASTQGVSYNSPLHF.

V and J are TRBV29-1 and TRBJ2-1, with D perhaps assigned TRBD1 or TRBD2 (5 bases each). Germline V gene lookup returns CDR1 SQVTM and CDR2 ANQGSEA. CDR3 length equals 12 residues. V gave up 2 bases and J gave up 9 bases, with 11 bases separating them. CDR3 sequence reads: CSVELGVGEQFF. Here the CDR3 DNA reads TGCAGCGTTGAATTGGGGGTGGGTGAGCAGTTCTTC.

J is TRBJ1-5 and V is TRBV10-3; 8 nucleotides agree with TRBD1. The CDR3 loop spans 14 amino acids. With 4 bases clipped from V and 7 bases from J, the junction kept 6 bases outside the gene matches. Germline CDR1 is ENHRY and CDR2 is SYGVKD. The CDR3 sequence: CAISGDRFDQPQHF. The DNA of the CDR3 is TGTGCCATCAGTGGGGACAGGTTTGACCAGCCCCAGCATTTT.

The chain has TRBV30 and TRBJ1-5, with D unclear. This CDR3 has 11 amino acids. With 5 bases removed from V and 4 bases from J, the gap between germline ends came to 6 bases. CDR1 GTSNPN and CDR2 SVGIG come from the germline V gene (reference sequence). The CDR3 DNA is TGTGCCTGGGGGGTTAATCAGCCCCAGCATTTT. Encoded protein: CAWGVNQPQHF. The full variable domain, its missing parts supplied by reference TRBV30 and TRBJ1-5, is SQTIHQWPATLVQPVGSPLSLECTVEGTSNPNLYWYRQAAGRGLQLLFYSVGIGQISSEVPQNLSASRPQDRQFILSSKKLLLSDSGFYLCAWGVNQPQHFGDGTRLSIL.

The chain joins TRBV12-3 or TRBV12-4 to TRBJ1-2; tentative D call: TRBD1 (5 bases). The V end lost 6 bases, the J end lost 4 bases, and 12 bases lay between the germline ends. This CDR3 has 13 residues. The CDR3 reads CASRVGTGYGYTF. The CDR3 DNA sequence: TGTGCCAGCAGGGTAGGGACGGGCTATGGCTACACCTTC.

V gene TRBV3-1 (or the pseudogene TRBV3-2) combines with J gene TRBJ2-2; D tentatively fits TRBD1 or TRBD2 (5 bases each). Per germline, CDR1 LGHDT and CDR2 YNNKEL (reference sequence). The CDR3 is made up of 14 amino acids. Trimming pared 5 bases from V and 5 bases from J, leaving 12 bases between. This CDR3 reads CASSFGAVTGELFF. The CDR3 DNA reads TGTGCCAGCAGCTTCGGGGCGGTAACCGGGGAGCTGTTTTTT.

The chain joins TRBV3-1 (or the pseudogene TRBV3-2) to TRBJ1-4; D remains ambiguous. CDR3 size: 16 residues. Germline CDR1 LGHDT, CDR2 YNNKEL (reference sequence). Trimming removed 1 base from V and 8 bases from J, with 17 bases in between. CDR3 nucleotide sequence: TGTGCCAGCAGCCAAGGAGACACCCCAAATCTCGAAAAACTGTTTTTT. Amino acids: CASSQGDTPNLEKLFF.

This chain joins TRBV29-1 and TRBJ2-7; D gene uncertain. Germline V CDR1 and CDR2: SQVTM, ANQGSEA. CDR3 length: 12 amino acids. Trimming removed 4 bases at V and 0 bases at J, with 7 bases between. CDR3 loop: CSVGRDSYEQYF. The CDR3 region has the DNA TGCAGCGTTGGAAGGGACTCCTACGAGCAGTACTTC.

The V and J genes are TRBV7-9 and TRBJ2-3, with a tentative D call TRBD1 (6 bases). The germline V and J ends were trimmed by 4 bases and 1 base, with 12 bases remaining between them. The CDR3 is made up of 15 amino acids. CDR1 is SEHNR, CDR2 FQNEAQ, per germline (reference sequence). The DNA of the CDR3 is TGTGCCAGCAGCTCCACAGGGATCGGCACAGATACGCAGTATTTT. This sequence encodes CASSSTGIGTDTQYF.

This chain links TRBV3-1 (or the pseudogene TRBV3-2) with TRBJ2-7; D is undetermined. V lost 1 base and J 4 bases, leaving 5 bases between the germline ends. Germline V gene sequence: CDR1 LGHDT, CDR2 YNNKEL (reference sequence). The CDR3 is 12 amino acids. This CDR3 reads CASSQGVYEQYF. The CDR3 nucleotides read TGTGCCAGCAGCCAAGGAGTTTACGAGCAGTACTTC.

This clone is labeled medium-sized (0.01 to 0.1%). This CDR3 reads CASSDYEGAYEQYF. The CDR3 nucleotides are TGTGCCAGCAGTGATTACGAGGGAGCGTACGAGCAGTACTTC. This chain links TRBV2 with TRBJ2-7, with D perhaps TRBD2 (5 bases). The CDR3 covers 14 residues. V lost 3 bases and J lost 4, with 13 bases in between. Germline lookup yields CDR1 SNHLY and CDR2 FYNNEI.

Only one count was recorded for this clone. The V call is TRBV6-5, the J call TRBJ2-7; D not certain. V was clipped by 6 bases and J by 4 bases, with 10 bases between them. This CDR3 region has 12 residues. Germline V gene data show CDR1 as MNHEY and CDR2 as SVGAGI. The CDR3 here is CASRLLPYEQYF. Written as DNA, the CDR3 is TGTGCCAGCAGGCTACTTCCATACGAGCAGTACTTC.